This T cell receptor (beta chain) originates from a study of cytomegalovirus exposure and HLA in healthy donors. Study-level background: Among approximately 400 genotyped donors, roughly 80% fell in the Caucasian-associated ancestry cluster.

The PCR was carried out with 60 Vbeta primers and 13 Jbeta primers. Libraries were prepared by immunoSEQ multiplex PCR; TCRdb keeps only in-frame clonotypes and omits some of them. Of 150,000 to 250,000 clones in the sample, around 74% were seen once. This CDR3 has 15 amino acids. In germline, CDR1 is GTSNPN, CDR2 SVGIG (reference sequence). Trimming cost V 0 bases and J 4 bases; bases outside gene matches: 4. Input material: PBMCs. The chain couples TRBV30 to TRBJ2-1, with 9 bases identical to TRBD2. This receptor was taken from a girl aged 10 to 17 in good health and CMV-seropositive. DNA of the CDR3: TGTGCCTGGAGTGTCGAAGCGGGGGGTTACAATGAGCAGTTCTTC. It yields the protein CAWSVEAGGYNEQFF. Variable domain in full (rest from reference TRBV30 and TRBJ2-1): SQTIHQWPATLVQPVGSPLSLECTVEGTSNPNLYWYRQAAGRGLQLLFYSVGIGQISSEVPQNLSASRPQDRQFILSSKKLLLSDSGFYLCAWSVEAGGYNEQFFGPGTRLTVL.